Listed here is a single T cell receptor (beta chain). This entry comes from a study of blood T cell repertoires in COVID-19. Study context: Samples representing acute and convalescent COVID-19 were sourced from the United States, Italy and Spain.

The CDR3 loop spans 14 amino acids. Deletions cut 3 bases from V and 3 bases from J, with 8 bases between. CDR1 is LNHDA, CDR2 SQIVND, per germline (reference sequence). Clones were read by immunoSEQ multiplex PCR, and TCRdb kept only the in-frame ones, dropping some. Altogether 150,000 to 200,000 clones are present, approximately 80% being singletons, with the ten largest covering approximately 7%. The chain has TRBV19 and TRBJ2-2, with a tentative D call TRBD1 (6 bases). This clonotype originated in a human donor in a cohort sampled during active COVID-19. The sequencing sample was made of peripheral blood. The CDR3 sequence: CASSISGDTGELFF. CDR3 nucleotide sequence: TGTGCCAGTAGTATCTCAGGGGACACCGGGGAGCTGTTTTTT.